This T cell receptor beta chain was profiled in a study of cytomegalovirus exposure and HLA in healthy donors. Study context: From donors who were HLA-typed, an early data release held 65 million to 85 million unique TCRs. Broader study findings: Reportedly, TCR beta sequences accurately predicted HLA-A and HLA-B alleles in most subjects. Cytomegalovirus-associated status was assigned to about 170 TCR beta chains. Many donors shared some public TCRs, even though most TCR sequences were rare.

A remark on this clone: The antigen is not known.

Both 60 Vbeta primers and 13 Jbeta primers went into the PCR. Measured with immunoSEQ multiplex PCR; TCRdb has only the in-frame clones, and not every one. Its table lists around 150,000 clones. Deletions cut 3 bases from V and 14 bases from J, with 13 bases between. This CDR3 is built from 10 residues. In germline, CDR1 is SQVTM, CDR2 ANQGSEA. The origin of this receptor is a man aged 35-49 years in good health and CMV-seronegative. This chain joins TRBV29-1 and TRBJ1-2; D is ambiguous. The material sequenced was PBMCs. CDR3 DNA: TGCAGCGTTGAGTTAGCGAGAAGGACCTTC. Amino acids: CSVELARRTF. Using reference TRBV29-1 and TRBJ1-2 for the parts outside the CDR3, the full variable domain is SAVISQKPSRDICQRGTSLTIQCQVDSQVTMMFWYRQQPGQSLTLIATANQGSEATYESGFVIDKFPISRPNLTFSTLTVSNMSPEDSSIYLCSVELARRTFGSGTRLTVV.